This TCR beta chain emerged from a study of metastatic and nonmetastatic thyroid tumors. Turning to the study itself: Repertoire comparison spanned blood and tumor or nodule tissue of malignant and benign thyroid patients.

Original processing notes: To classify distant metastasis in papillary thyroid cancer, a model was built from CDR3 differences across clinicopathological groups. TCRdb re-called the PCR reads with MiXCR. TCRdb's processing, not the authors', yielded these V and J calls. Seen here are under 95,000 clones, 8% to 9.5% observed once, and the top ten hold 8.8%. At least ten counts were recorded for this clone. None of the patients had undergone any treatment ahead of thyroid surgery. J lost 3 bases, V lost 5 bases, and 5 bases had no gene match. This CDR3 has 14 amino acids. Looked up from germline, CDR1 is SGHAT and CDR2 is FQNNGV.

The chain has TRBV11-2 and TRBJ2-5, with 8 bases lining up with TRBD1. Sequenced input: blood. The clonotype was recovered from a female donor with papillary thyroid cancer or a benign thyroid nodule (not recorded which). Some clones in this sample may be carry-over from other donors' samples. CDR3 sequence (DNA): TGTGCCAGCAGCCCAGGGACAGGCAAAGAGACCCAGTACTTC. It encodes CASSPGTGKETQYF.